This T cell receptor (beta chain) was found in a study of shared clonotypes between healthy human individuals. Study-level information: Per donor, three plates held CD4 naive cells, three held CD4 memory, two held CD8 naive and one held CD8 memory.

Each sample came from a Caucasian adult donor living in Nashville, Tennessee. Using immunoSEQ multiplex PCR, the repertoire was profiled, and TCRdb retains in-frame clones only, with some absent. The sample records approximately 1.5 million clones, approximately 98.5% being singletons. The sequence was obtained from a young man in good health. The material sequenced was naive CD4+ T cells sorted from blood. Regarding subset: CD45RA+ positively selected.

The CDR3 DNA is TGTGCCAGCAGCTCGGACAGGGGGCTCACAGATACGCAGTATTTT. Translation gives CASSSDRGLTDTQYF. The chain combines TRBV5-6 with TRBJ2-3, with 11 bases matching TRBD1. V dropped 3 bases and J dropped 2; count of bases not matched to a gene: 2. The CDR3 spans 15 residues. CDR1 is SGHDT, CDR2 YYEEEE, per germline. The variable domain in full, completed from reference TRBV5-6 and TRBJ2-3, reads DAGVTQSPTHLIKTRGQQVTLRCSPKSGHDTVSWYQQALGQGPQFIFQYYEEEERQRGNFPDRFSGHQFPNYSSELNVNALLLGDSALYLCASSSDRGLTDTQYFGPGTRLTVL.